Listed here are 31 T cell receptor beta chains from one sample, sequenced in a study of T-cell memory formation after mild COVID-19. TCRdb redid the calling of the 5' RACE reads with MiXCR, one entry per CDR3 protein. The sample contains approximately 260,000 distinct CDR3 sequences, 15% to 20% of which appear only once. The sequenced sample was PBMCs or a T cell subset sorted from them (not recorded which). These receptors were taken from a man in his late teens or twenties who had mild COVID-19 (a few samples of this study predate the infection). Cell type and time point are not known.

V and J are TRBV2 and TRBJ2-1; TRBD1 matches at 8 bases. The junction had 3 bases not matched to a gene; V was cut back by 4 bases and J by 7 bases. The CDR3 extends over 13 amino acids. Germline V gene sequence: CDR1 SNHLY, CDR2 FYNNEI. The CDR3 sequence: CASSGQGMNEQFF. The CDR3 DNA reads TGTGCCAGCAGTGGACAGGGGATGAATGAGCAGTTCTTC.

This chain connects TRBV7-2 to TRBJ2-5, with 9 bases identical to TRBD2. Germline-derived CDR1 and CDR2 are SGHTA and FQGNSA. The CDR3 is 16 amino acids. The ends lost 5 bases at V and 3 bases at J; junction bases unmatched: 10. The CDR3 DNA is TGTGCCAGCAGCCCTATCTGGATAGCGGGGGAAGAGACCCAGTACTTC. Encoded protein: CASSPIWIAGEETQYF.

V gene TRBV20-1 combines with J gene TRBJ2-3, with TRBD2 matching over 8 bases. The CDR3 has 16 residues. Germline V gene data show CDR1 as DFQATT and CDR2 as SNEGSKA (reference sequence). J lost 6 bases, V lost 6 bases, and 17 bases had no gene match. The CDR3 nucleotides read TGCAGTGCACCCTTCCCGGGGGGGAACATGGGGGATACGCAGTATTTT. This sequence encodes CSAPFPGGNMGDTQYF.

The rearrangement joins TRBV10-3 to TRBJ1-2; D is perhaps TRBD1 (5 bases). Germline CDR1 ENHRY, CDR2 SYGVKD. CDR3 length: 16 residues. With 0 bases removed from V and 5 bases from J, the gap between germline ends came to 16 bases. This chain's CDR3 is CAISESIQTSGYGYTF. The CDR3 region has the DNA TGTGCCATCAGTGAGTCGATACAAACTTCAGGGTATGGCTACACCTTC.

This clonotype was seen many times. The chain employs TRBV7-2 and TRBJ1-5; maybe TRBD1 (5 bases). CDR1 SGHTA and CDR2 FQGNSA come from the germline V gene. The CDR3 has 15 amino acids. V was pared by 2 bases and J by 3 bases, with 11 bases between. CDR3 sequence (DNA): TGTGCCAGCAGCTTACCCGGACATAACAATCAGCCCCAGCATTTT. This gives the protein CASSLPGHNNQPQHF.

The gene calls are TRBV11-2 and TRBJ2-5; no reliable D call. CDR1 is SGHAT, CDR2 FQNNGV, per germline. The CDR3 covers 13 residues. The V and J ends lost 5 bases and 7 bases respectively, with 14 bases between them. CDR3 loop: CASSKNWWGTQYF. The CDR3 region has the DNA TGTGCCAGCAGCAAAAACTGGTGGGGGACCCAGTACTTC.

This clonotype was observed a handful of times. V and J are TRBV12-3 or TRBV12-4 and TRBJ2-3, with D maybe TRBD1 (7 bases). The CDR3 has 15 amino acids. V was clipped by 7 bases and J by 4 bases, with 18 bases between them. Here the CDR3 DNA reads TGTGCCAGCACGAGGGGGGACAGAGGGGCAGATACGCAGTATTTT. Protein product: CASTRGDRGADTQYF.

Written as DNA, the CDR3 is TGTGCCAGCAGCCAAGATCGTTGGGATGAGCAGTTCTTC. Residues: CASSQDRWDEQFF. This rearrangement joins TRBV3-1 to TRBJ2-1; D gene uncertain. The CDR3 length is 13 residues. CDR1 is LGHDT and CDR2 is YNNKEL in the germline V gene (reference sequence). The ends were cut back, 0 bases at V and 8 bases at J, with 8 bases in the middle.

The chain has TRBV7-8 and TRBJ2-5; 12 positions match TRBD2. V was pared by 4 bases and J by 0 bases, with 3 bases of the junction left unmatched. This CDR3 contains 16 residues. Germline CDR1 and CDR2: SGHVS and FQNEAQ. CDR3 sequence reads: CASSSRTSGDQETQYF. For the CDR3, the DNA is TGTGCCAGCAGCTCCCGGACTAGCGGGGACCAAGAGACCCAGTACTTC. Complete variable domain (other parts from reference TRBV7-8 and TRBJ2-5): GAGVSQSPRYKVAKRGQDVALRCDPISGHVSLFWYQQALGQGPEFLTYFQNEAQLDKSGLPSDRFFAERPEGSVSTLKIQRTQQEDSAVYLCASSSRTSGDQETQYFGPGTRLLVL.

V usage is TRBV27 and J usage is TRBJ1-1; no definite D call. Germline V gene sequence: CDR1 MNHEY, CDR2 SMNVEV (reference sequence). This CDR3 has 13 residues. V lost 5 bases and J 4 bases, leaving 11 bases between the germline ends. Here the CDR3 reads CASSESYSTEAFF. The CDR3 nucleotides are TGTGCCAGCAGTGAATCGTACAGCACTGAAGCTTTCTTT.

The chain uses TRBV6-5 and TRBJ2-1, with no clear D. This CDR3 contains 11 residues. Per the germline V gene, CDR1 is MNHEY and CDR2 is SVGAGI. Trimming pared 2 bases from V and 10 bases from J, leaving 6 bases between. The CDR3 is CASSYGSEQFF. DNA of the CDR3: TGTGCCAGCAGTTACGGTTCGGAGCAGTTCTTC.

This clonotype was picked up a small number of times. V gene TRBV7-8 combines with J gene TRBJ1-2; 8 positions match TRBD1. The germline V gene encodes CDR1 SGHVS and CDR2 FQNEAQ. The trim removed 5 bases at V and 8 bases at J, leaving 10 bases unmatched. There are 14 residues in the CDR3. The CDR3 coding sequence is TGTGCCAGCAGCCTAGGGCAGGGGGCAGGGGGCTACACCTTC. Encoded protein: CASSLGQGAGGYTF. Filled out from reference TRBV7-8 and TRBJ1-2, the complete variable domain reads GAGVSQSPRYKVAKRGQDVALRCDPISGHVSLFWYQQALGQGPEFLTYFQNEAQLDKSGLPSDRFFAERPEGSVSTLKIQRTQQEDSAVYLCASSLGQGAGGYTFGSGTRLTVV.

This clonotype has only a few counts. The CDR3 sequence: CATSFSGGFFEQFF. The CDR3 DNA reads TGTGCCACCAGTTTTAGCGGGGGCTTCTTTGAGCAGTTCTTC. The chain recombines TRBV24-1 with TRBJ2-1, with 9 nucleotides matching TRBD2. The germline V gene has CDR1 KGHDR and CDR2 SFDVKD. This CDR3 has 14 residues. The V gene end was trimmed by 6 bases and the J gene end by 9 bases; junction bases not matched to a gene: 8.

This clonotype was seen repeatedly, ten times or more. The CDR3 protein is CASSEGGRYEQYV. Written as DNA, the CDR3 is TGTGCCAGCAGCGAAGGGGGTCGATACGAGCAGTACGTC. The V gene is TRBV7-8, the J gene TRBJ2-7; a weak D match, TRBD1 (6 bases). This CDR3 spans 13 amino acids. Between the trimmed V and J ends, which lost 5 bases and 4 bases, there was a span of 12 bases. CDR1 is SGHVS and CDR2 is FQNEAQ in the germline V gene.

This clonotype turned up a few times. The chain recombines TRBV7-2 with TRBJ1-2; D is unresolved. The CDR3 is 12 residues long. The germline V and J ends were trimmed by 4 bases and 8 bases, with 11 bases remaining between them. Per germline, CDR1 SGHTA and CDR2 FQGNSA. CDR3 region: CASSSPVLGYTF. The CDR3 DNA follows: TGTGCCAGCAGCTCCCCGGTACTGGGCTACACCTTC.

The CDR3 loop is CASRGPDIQYF. The CDR3 coding sequence is TGTGCCAGCAGGGGGCCGGACATTCAGTACTTC. The V gene is TRBV6-6, the J gene TRBJ2-4; possibly TRBD1 for D (5 bases). Trimming took off 6 bases at V and 8 bases at J, with 8 bases between the two ends. This CDR3 has 11 amino acids. Germline CDR1 is MNHNY and CDR2 is SVGAGI (reference sequence).

This clonotype appeared a few times. This chain uses TRBV12-3 or TRBV12-4 with TRBJ2-3; 10 bases line up with TRBD1. The CDR3 sequence is 18 residues long. In DNA form, the CDR3 reads TGTGACCAGCAGTTTGGTGGTCGCGAGACAGGGGGCCCAGATACGCAGTATTTT. This encodes CDQQFGGRETGGPDTQYF.

This clonotype was detected only a few times. The chain is built from TRBV12-3 or TRBV12-4 and TRBJ2-7; D remains unclear. The CDR3 runs 15 residues. The germline V and J ends were trimmed by 3 bases and 2 bases, with 14 bases remaining between them. CDR3 protein: CASSLGVRSAYEQYF. DNA of the CDR3: TGTGCCAGCAGTTTGGGCGTCCGGTCCGCCTACGAGCAGTACTTC.

The rearrangement links TRBV10-3 to TRBJ1-1, with D possibly matching TRBD1 (5 bases). V was clipped by 5 bases and J by 6 bases, with 10 bases between them. The germline CDR1 and CDR2 sequences are ENHRY and SYGVKD. The CDR3 length is 12 residues. CDR3 bases: TGTGCCATCAGTAACCTGGGGCCTGAAGCTTTCTTT. It is translated as CAISNLGPEAFF.

This clonotype was detected a few times. The J gene is TRBJ1-1, the V gene TRBV7-2; TRBD1 might be the D (6 bases). The V and J ends lost 5 bases and 0 bases respectively, with 16 bases between them. Per the germline V gene, CDR1 is SGHTA and CDR2 is FQGNSA. The CDR3 is made up of 16 amino acids. DNA for the CDR3: TGTGCCAGCAGCCCCCGAGGGGGGATAATGAACACTGAAGCTTTCTTT. Encoded protein: CASSPRGGIMNTEAFF. Based on the CDR3 plus reference TRBV7-2 and TRBJ1-1, the full variable domain is GAGVSQSPSNKVTEKGKDVELRCDPISGHTALYWYRQSLGQGLEFLIYFQGNSAPDKSGLPSDRFSAERTGGSVSTLTIQRTQQEDSAVYLCASSPRGGIMNTEAFFGQGTRLTVV.

This chain connects TRBV19 to TRBJ2-6; 10 bases line up with TRBD1. Per germline, CDR1 LNHDA and CDR2 SQIVND (reference sequence). The V and J ends lost 6 bases and 1 base, in that order; junction bases with no gene match: 12. This CDR3 has 19 amino acids. Here the CDR3 DNA reads TGTGCCAGTAGCGAGCCGCGGGACAGGGGTATGTCTGGGGCCAACGTCCTGACTTTC. Residues: CASSEPRDRGMSGANVLTF.

There are a few counts of this clonotype. CDR3 DNA sequence: TGTGCCAGCAGCCCCCTGATAGCGAGAGAAAAACTGTTTTTT. Protein: CASSPLIAREKLFF. The chain combines TRBV5-5 with TRBJ1-4; no clear D gene. The CDR3 has 14 amino acids. Germline V gene data show CDR1 as SGHKS and CDR2 as YYEKEE (reference sequence). The V and J ends lost 4 bases and 8 bases respectively, with 15 bases between them. Full variable domain (outside the CDR3, taken from reference TRBV5-5 and TRBJ1-4): DAGVTQSPTHLIKTRGQQVTLRCSPISGHKSVSWYQQVLGQGPQFIFQYYEKEERGRGNFPDRFSARQFPNYSSELNVNALLLGDSALYLCASSPLIAREKLFFGSGTQLSVL.

This clonotype was detected only a few times. The chain has TRBV5-1 and TRBJ2-3; D gene unclear. V was cut by 0 bases and J by 1 base, with 9 bases left in between. The CDR3 spans 15 residues. CDR1 is SGHRS and CDR2 is YFSETQ in the germline V gene. The CDR3 here is CASSLAGWGTDTQYF. In nucleotides, the CDR3 is TGCGCCAGCAGCTTGGCCGGGTGGGGCACAGATACGCAGTATTTT.

This sequence joins TRBV7-2 and TRBJ2-5; 14 nucleotides match TRBD2. Trimming took 3 bases from V and 2 from J; bases not matched to a gene: 8. There are 18 residues in the CDR3. Germline CDR1 is SGHTA and CDR2 is FQGNSA. CDR3 bases: TGTGCCAGCAGCTTGGGATCGGGACTAGCGGGGGAACAAGAGACCCAGTACTTC. This encodes CASSLGSGLAGEQETQYF.

This clonotype has ten or more counts. The V and J genes are TRBV27 and TRBJ1-2; 8 positions match TRBD1. This CDR3 is built from 13 residues. The ends lost 6 bases at V and 6 bases at J; junction bases unmatched: 6. Germline-derived CDR1 and CDR2 are MNHEY and SMNVEV (reference sequence). The CDR3 reads CASRRTGRDGYTF. CDR3 DNA: TGTGCCAGCAGGCGGACAGGGAGGGATGGCTACACCTTC.

The rearrangement joins TRBV7-8 to TRBJ2-2, with D maybe TRBD1 (6 bases). Germline CDR1 reads SGHVS; CDR2 reads FQNEAQ. CDR3 length equals 14 residues. V was cut by 8 bases and J by 4 bases, with 14 bases left in between. CDR3 DNA: TGTGCCAGCGAGAGCAGACAGGCCACCGGGGAGCTGTTTTTT. It yields the protein CASESRQATGELFF.

There are a few counts of this clonotype. CDR3 amino acids: CASSHHSIGTPPLHEQYF. In DNA form, the CDR3 reads TGTGCCAGCAGCCATCACTCCATCGGGACACCCCCCCTCCACGAGCAGTACTTC. The chain is built from TRBV14 and TRBJ2-7, with D perhaps matching TRBD1 (6 bases). CDR3 length equals 18 residues. Germline CDR1 reads SGHDN; CDR2 reads FVKESK. The V end was cut by 3 bases, the J end by 5 bases, with 26 bases between.

Ten or more counts support this clonotype. V and J are TRBV12-3 or TRBV12-4 and TRBJ2-5; TRBD1 aligns across 7 bases. Unmatched junction bases numbered 6, after V lost 6 bases and J lost 2 bases. There are 14 residues in the CDR3. The DNA of the CDR3 is TGTGCCAGCAGCACACTGGACAGGCAAGAGACCCAGTACTTC. Translation gives CASSTLDRQETQYF.

This clonotype turned up a few times. The CDR3 DNA reads TGCGCCAGCAGCGCGGGTGGCAGCTCTAACTATGGCTACACCTTC. Its protein is CASSAGGSSNYGYTF. The chain employs TRBV5-1 and TRBJ1-2; D gene ambiguous. The V and J ends lost 4 bases and 0 bases respectively, with 13 bases between them. Germline V gene data show CDR1 as SGHRS and CDR2 as YFSETQ. The CDR3 has 15 residues.

This chain connects TRBV20-1 to TRBJ1-1, with D hard to call. The CDR3 runs 14 residues. Deletions cut 0 bases from V and 4 bases from J, with 12 bases between. Looked up from germline, CDR1 is DFQATT and CDR2 is SNEGSKA (reference sequence). The CDR3 bases are TGCAGTGCTAGAGATCCCCGGTTTTCCACTGAAGCTTTCTTT. This encodes CSARDPRFSTEAFF.

This clonotype was counted only a few times. The CDR3 DNA is TGTGCCAGCAGCTTAGGGGGGGGCAAGCCCTACGAGCAGTACTTC. It encodes CASSLGGGKPYEQYF. The V gene is TRBV7-2, the J gene TRBJ2-7; the D gene is possibly TRBD2 (7 bases). CDR3 length: 15 amino acids. The germline V gene encodes CDR1 SGHTA and CDR2 FQGNSA. V was clipped by 1 base and J by 2 bases, with 12 bases between them.